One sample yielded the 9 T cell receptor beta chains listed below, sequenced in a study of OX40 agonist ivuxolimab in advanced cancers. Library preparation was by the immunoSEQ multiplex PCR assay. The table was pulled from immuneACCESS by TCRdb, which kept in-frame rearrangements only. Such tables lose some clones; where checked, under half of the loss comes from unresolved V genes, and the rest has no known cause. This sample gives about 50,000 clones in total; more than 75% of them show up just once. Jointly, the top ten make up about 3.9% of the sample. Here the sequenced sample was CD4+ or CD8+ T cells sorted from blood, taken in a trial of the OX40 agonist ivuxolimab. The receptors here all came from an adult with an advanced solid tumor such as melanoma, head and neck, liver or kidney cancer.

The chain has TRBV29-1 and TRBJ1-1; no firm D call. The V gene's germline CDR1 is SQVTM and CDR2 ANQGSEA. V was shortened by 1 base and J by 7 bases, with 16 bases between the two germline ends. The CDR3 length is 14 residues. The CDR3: CSVEVPGSAVEAFF. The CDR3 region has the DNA TGCAGCGTTGAAGTTCCAGGATCGGCGGTTGAAGCTTTCTTT.

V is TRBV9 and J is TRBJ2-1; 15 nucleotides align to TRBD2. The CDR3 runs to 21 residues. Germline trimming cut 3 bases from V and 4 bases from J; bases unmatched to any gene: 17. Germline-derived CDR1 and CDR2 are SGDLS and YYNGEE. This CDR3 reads CASSAHRPGLAGGPGYNEQFF. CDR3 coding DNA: TGTGCCAGCAGCGCCCACCGACCTGGACTAGCGGGAGGGCCCGGATACAATGAGCAGTTCTTC.

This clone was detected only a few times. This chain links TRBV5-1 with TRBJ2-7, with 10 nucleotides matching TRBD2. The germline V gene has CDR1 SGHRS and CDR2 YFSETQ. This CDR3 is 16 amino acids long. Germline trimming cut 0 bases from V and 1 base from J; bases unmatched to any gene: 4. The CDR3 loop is CASSLGLAGVSYEQYF. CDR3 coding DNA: TGCGCCAGCAGCTTGGGGCTAGCGGGAGTTTCCTACGAGCAGTACTTC. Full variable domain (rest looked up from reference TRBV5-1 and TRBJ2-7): KAGVTQTPRYLIKTRGQQVTLSCSPISGHRSVSWYQQTPGQGLQFLFEYFSETQRNKGNFPGRFSGRQFSNSRSEMNVSTLELGDSALYLCASSLGLAGVSYEQYFGPGTRLTVT.

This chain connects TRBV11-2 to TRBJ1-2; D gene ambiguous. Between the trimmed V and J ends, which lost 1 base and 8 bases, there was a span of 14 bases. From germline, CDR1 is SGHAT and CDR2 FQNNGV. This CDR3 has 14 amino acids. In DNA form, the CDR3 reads TGTGCCAGCAGCTTAGGGCCCTCCTCCGGAGGCTACACCTTC. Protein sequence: CASSLGPSSGGYTF.

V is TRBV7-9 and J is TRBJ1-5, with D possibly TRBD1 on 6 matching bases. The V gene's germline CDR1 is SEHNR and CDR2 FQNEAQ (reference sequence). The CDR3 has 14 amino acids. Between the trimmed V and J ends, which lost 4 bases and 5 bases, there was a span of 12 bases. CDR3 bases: TGTGCCAGCAGCTACGGGGGCCTTGATCAGCCCCAGCATTTT. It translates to CASSYGGLDQPQHF. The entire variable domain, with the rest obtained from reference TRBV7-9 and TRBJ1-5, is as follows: DTGVSQNPRHKITKRGQNVTFRCDPISEHNRLYWYRQTLGQGPEFLTYFQNEAQLEKSRLLSDRFSAERPKGSFSTLEIQRTEQGDSAMYLCASSYGGLDQPQHFGDGTRLSIL.

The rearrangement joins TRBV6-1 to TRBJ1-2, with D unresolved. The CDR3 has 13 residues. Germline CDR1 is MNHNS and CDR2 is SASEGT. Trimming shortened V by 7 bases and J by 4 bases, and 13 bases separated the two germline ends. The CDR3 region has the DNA TGTGCCAGCAACCGCTTGGACGTCTATGGCTACACCTTC. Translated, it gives CASNRLDVYGYTF.

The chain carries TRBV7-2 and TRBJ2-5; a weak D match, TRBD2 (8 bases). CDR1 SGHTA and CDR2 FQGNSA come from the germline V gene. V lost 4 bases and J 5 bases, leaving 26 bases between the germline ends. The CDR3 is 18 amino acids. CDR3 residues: CASSSLAGGERGRETQYF. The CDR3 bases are TGTGCCAGCAGCTCACTAGCAGGGGGTGAGCGGGGGCGGGAGACCCAGTACTTC.

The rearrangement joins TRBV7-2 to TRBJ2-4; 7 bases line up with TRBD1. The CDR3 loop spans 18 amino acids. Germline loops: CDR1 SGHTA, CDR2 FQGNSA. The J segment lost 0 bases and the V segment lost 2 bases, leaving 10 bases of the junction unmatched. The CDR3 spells CASSLQGVRALAKNIQYF. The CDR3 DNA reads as TGTGCCAGCAGCTTACAGGGGGTCCGAGCGCTAGCCAAAAACATTCAGTACTTC.

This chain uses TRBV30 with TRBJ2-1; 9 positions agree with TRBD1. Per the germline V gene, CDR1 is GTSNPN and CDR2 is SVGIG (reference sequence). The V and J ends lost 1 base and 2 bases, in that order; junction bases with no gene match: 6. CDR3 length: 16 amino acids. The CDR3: CAWSDPTGGAYNEQFF. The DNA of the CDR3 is TGTGCCTGGAGTGACCCGACAGGGGGTGCCTACAATGAGCAGTTCTTC.